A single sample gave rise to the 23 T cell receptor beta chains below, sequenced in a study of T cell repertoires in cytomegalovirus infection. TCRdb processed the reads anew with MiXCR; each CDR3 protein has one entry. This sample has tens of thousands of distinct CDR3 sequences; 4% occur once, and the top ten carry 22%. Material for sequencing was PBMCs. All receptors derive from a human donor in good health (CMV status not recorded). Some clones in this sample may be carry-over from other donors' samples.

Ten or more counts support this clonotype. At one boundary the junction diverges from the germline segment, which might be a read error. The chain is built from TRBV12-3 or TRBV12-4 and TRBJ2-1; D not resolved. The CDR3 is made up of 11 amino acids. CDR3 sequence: CASSFANEQLF. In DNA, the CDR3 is TGTGCCAGCAGTTTTGCGAATGAGCAGCTCTTC.

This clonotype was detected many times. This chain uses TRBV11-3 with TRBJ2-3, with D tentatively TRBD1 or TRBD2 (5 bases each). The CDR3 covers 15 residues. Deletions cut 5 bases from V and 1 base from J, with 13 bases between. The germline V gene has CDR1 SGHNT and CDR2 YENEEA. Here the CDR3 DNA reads TGTGCCAGCAGCCCCGGGACGCTTGGCACAGATACGCAGTATTTT. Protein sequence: CASSPGTLGTDTQYF.

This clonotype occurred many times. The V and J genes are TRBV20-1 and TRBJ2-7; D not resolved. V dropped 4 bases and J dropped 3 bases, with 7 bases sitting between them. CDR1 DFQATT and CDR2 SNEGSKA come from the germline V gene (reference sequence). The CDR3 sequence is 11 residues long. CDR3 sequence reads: CSANHGYEQYF. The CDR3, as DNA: TGCAGTGCTAACCATGGCTACGAGCAGTACTTC.

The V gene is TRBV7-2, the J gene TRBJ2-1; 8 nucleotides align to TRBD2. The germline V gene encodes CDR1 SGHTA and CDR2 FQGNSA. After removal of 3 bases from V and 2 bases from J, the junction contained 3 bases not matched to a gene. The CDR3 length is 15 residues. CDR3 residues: CASSFLAGPYNEQFF. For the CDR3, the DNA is TGTGCCAGCAGCTTTTTAGCGGGGCCCTACAATGAGCAGTTCTTC.

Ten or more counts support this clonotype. CDR3 DNA sequence: TGTGCCAGCAGCTTAGCGGGAGAGGGGCCAGATACGCAGTATTTT. Residues: CASSLAGEGPDTQYF. The chain is built from TRBV7-2 and TRBJ2-3; D possibly matches TRBD1 or TRBD2 (5 bases each). V was shortened by 0 bases and J by 4 bases, with 11 bases between the two germline ends. Germline lookup yields CDR1 SGHTA and CDR2 FQGNSA. This CDR3 has 15 residues.

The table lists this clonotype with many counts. CDR3: CASSPRGRHEQFF. The CDR3 DNA sequence: TGTGCCAGCAGCCCCAGGGGGAGGCATGAGCAGTTCTTC. The chain combines TRBV7-6 with TRBJ2-1; perhaps TRBD1 as D (7 bases). In germline, CDR1 is SGHVS, CDR2 FNYEAQ. Trimming stripped 5 bases from V and 8 bases from J, with 13 bases between. The CDR3 is made up of 13 amino acids.

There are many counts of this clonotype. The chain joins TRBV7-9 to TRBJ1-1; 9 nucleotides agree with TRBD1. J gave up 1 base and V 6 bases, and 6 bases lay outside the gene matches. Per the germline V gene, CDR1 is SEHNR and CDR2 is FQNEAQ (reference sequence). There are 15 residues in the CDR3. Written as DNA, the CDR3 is TGTGCCAGCAGTTTAATACAGGGGGCGAACACTGAAGCTTTCTTT. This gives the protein CASSLIQGANTEAFF.

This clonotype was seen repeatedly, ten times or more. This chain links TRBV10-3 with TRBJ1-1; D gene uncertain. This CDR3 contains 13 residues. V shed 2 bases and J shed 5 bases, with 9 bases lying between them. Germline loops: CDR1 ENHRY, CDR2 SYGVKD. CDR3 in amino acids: CAISERETTEAFF. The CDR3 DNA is TGTGCCATCAGTGAGAGGGAAACGACTGAAGCTTTCTTT.

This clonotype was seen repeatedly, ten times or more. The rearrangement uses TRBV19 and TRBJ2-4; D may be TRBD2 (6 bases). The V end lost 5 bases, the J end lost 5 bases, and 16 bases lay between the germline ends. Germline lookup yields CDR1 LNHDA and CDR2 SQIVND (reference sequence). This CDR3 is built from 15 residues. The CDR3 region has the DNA TGTGCCAGTAGTCCAGCTCCGGGGGTCCAAAACATTCAGTACTTC. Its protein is CASSPAPGVQNIQYF.

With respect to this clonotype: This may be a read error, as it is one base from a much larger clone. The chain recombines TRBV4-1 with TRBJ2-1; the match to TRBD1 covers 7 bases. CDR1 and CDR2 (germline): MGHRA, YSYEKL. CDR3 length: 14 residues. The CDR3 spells CASGQTGQWNEQFF. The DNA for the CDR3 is TGCGCCAGCGGCCAAACGGGACAGTGGAATGAGCAGTTCTTC.

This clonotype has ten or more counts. The CDR3 nucleotides read TGTGCCAGCAGTACAGGGACAGCCTATAGGGAGCTGTTTTTT. Its translation: CASSTGTAYRELFF. The chain recombines TRBV28 with TRBJ2-2; 7 nucleotides align to TRBD1. Per the germline V gene, CDR1 is MDHEN and CDR2 is SYDVKM. CDR3 size: 14 residues. V shed 5 bases, J shed 9 bases, and the junction held 9 bases outside the gene matches.

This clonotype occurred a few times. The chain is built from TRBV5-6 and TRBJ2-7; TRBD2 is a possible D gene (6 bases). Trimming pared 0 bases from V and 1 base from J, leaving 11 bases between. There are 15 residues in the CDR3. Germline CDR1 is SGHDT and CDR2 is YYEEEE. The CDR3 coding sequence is TGTGCCAGCAGCTTGGTGCTTAGCGGTTCCTACGAGCAGTACTTC. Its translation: CASSLVLSGSYEQYF. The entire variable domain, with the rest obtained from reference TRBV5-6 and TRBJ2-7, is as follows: DAGVTQSPTHLIKTRGQQVTLRCSPKSGHDTVSWYQQALGQGPQFIFQYYEEEERQRGNFPDRFSGHQFPNYSSELNVNALLLGDSALYLCASSLVLSGSYEQYFGPGTRLTVT.

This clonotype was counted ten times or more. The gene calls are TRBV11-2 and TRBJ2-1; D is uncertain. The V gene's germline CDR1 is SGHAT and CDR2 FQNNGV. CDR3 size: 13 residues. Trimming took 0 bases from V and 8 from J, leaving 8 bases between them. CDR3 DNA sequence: TGTGCCAGCAGCTTAGATGCCGGTGATGAGCAGTTCTTC. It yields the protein CASSLDAGDEQFF.

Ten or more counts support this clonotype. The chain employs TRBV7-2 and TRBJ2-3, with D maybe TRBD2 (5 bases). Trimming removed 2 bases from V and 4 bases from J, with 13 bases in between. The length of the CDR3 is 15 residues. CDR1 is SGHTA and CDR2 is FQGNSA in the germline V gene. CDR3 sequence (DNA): TGTGCCAGCAGCTTACGGTCGGGAAGCTCAGATACGCAGTATTTT. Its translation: CASSLRSGSSDTQYF.

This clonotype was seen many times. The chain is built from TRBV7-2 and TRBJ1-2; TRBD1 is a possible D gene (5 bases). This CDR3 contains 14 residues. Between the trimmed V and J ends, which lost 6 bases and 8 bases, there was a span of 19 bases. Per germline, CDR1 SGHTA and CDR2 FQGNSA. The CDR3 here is CASRLQVESEGYTF. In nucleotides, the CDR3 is TGTGCCAGCAGACTACAGGTTGAATCGGAAGGCTACACCTTC.

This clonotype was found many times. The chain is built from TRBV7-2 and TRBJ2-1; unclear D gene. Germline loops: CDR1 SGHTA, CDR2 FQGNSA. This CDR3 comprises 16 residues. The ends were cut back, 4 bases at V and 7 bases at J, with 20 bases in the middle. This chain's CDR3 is CASSSLWEIARNEQFF. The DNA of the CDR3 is TGTGCCAGCAGCTCGCTTTGGGAAATAGCCCGGAATGAGCAGTTCTTC.

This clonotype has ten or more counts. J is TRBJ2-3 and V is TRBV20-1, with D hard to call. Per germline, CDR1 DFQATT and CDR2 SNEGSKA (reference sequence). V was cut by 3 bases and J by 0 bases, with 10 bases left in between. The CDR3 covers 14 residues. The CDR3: CSASASPSTDTQYF. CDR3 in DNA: TGCAGTGCTAGCGCCTCCCCTAGCACAGATACGCAGTATTTT.

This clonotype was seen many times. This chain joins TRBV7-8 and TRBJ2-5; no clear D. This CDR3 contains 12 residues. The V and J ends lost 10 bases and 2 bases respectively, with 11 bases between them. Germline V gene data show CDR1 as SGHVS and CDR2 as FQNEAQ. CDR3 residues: CATLPLQETQYF. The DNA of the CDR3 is TGTGCCACCCTCCCATTACAAGAGACCCAGTACTTC.

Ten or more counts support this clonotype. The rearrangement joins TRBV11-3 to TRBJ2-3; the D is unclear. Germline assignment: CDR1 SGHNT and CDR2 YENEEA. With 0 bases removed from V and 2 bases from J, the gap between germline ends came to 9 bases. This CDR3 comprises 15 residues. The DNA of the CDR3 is TGTGCCAGCAGCTTAGACGGCACTAACACAGATACGCAGTATTTT. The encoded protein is CASSLDGTNTDTQYF.

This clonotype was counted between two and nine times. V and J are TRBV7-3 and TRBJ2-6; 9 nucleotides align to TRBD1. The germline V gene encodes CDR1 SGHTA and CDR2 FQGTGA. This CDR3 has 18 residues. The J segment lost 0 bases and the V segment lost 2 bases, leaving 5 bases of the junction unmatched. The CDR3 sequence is CASSLATGQGSGANVLTF. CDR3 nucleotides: TGTGCCAGCAGCTTAGCGACGGGACAGGGCTCTGGGGCCAACGTCCTGACTTTC.

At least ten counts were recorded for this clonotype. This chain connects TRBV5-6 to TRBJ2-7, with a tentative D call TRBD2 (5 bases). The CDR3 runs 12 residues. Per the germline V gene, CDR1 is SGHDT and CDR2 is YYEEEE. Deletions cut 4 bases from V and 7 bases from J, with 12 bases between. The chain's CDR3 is CASSLLTREQYF. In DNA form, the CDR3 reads TGTGCCAGCAGCCTATTAACTAGGGAGCAGTACTTC.

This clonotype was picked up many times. CDR3 DNA: TGTGCCAGCAACGTAAGGGGGCCCAACACTGAAGCTTTCTTT. It translates to CASNVRGPNTEAFF. The chain couples TRBV6-2 or TRBV6-3 to TRBJ1-1, with 7 positions matching TRBD1. Germline loops: CDR1 MNHEY, CDR2 SVGEGT. J was trimmed by 2 bases and V by 7 bases; bases with no gene match: 7. CDR3 length: 14 residues.

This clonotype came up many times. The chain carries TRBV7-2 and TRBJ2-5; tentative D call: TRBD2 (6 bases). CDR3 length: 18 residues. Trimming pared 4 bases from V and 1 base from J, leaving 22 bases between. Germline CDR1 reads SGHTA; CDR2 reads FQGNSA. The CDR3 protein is CASSSTGASWRPQETQYF. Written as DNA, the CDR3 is TGTGCCAGCAGCTCAACGGGAGCTAGTTGGCGGCCCCAAGAGACCCAGTACTTC.